Listed here are 4 T cell receptor beta chains from one sample, sequenced in a study of beta chain features in type 1 diabetes. Study-wide results and caveats: Type 1 diabetes patients showed a moderate but significant shortening of TCRB CDR3s in all four CD4+ subsets.

All of the isolated RNA was reverse transcribed, so expressed TCRB transcripts were sequenced. Here immunoSEQ multiplex PCR was the method, and the copy in TCRdb shows in-frame clones only, minus some. The sample consists of hundreds of thousands of clones, about an eighth of them appearing once. No antigen has been identified for these receptors. The sample was naive CD4+ T cells from blood. The receptors come from a young man with type 1 diabetes.

The J gene is TRBJ1-5, the V gene TRBV7-2; tentative D call: TRBD1 (5 bases). V was cut by 2 bases and J by 7 bases, with 15 bases left in between. Germline lookup yields CDR1 SGHTA and CDR2 FQGNSA. This CDR3 region has 15 residues. CDR3 nucleotides: TGTGCCAGCAGCTTATCGGGGGTGATCGGGCAGCCCCAGCATTTT. This encodes CASSLSGVIGQPQHF.

The sample holds a few counts of this clone. The V call is TRBV2, the J call TRBJ2-2; D is undetermined. V was shortened by 4 bases and J by 3 bases, with 6 bases between the two germline ends. Germline V gene data show CDR1 as SNHLY and CDR2 as FYNNEI. There are 13 residues in the CDR3. The CDR3 DNA reads TGTGCCAGCAGTGGACACTACACCGGGGAGCTGTTTTTT. It translates to CASSGHYTGELFF.

The sample holds many counts of this clone. The same CDR3 arises from other DNA sequences in this sample as well. The J gene is TRBJ2-1, the V gene TRBV7-9, with 8 bases lining up with TRBD2. Germline trimming cut 1 base from V and 2 bases from J; bases unmatched to any gene: 1. There are 15 residues in the CDR3. From germline, CDR1 is SEHNR and CDR2 FQNEAQ (reference sequence). DNA for the CDR3: TGTGCCAGCAGCTTAGAAGCGGGGGCCTACAATGAGCAGTTCTTC. Protein product: CASSLEAGAYNEQFF. Full variable domain (outside the CDR3, taken from reference TRBV7-9 and TRBJ2-1): DTGVSQNPRHKITKRGQNVTFRCDPISEHNRLYWYRQTLGQGPEFLTYFQNEAQLEKSRLLSDRFSAERPKGSFSTLEIQRTEQGDSAMYLCASSLEAGAYNEQFFGPGTRLTVL.

The chain uses TRBV4-2 and TRBJ1-2, with TRBD1 matching over 8 bases. The CDR3 loop spans 15 amino acids. The junction had 12 bases not matched to a gene; V was cut back by 4 bases and J by 8 bases. Germline V gene data show CDR1 as LGHNA and CDR2 as YNFKEQ. This CDR3 reads CASSPQQGQGKGYTF. Here the CDR3 DNA reads TGTGCCAGCAGCCCCCAACAAGGACAGGGTAAAGGCTACACCTTC.